This T cell receptor (beta chain) was sequenced in a study of shared clonotypes between healthy human individuals. The trim removed 1 base at V and 7 bases at J, leaving 8 bases unmatched. Germline V gene data show CDR1 as SGHKS and CDR2 as YYEKEE (reference sequence). This CDR3 spans 16 amino acids. About this clone itself: Its antigen is not known.

Sequenced by immunoSEQ multiplex PCR; TCRdb stores in-frame clones only, minus some. The table has about 2.1 million clones, around 95% seen once. Study results and limitations: Non-shared clonotypes were found to have lower generation probabilities than the clonotypes that were shared by all four of the sorted-subset donors. Few donors limited the genetic and exposure-history diversity represented. Sharing across four donors was seen in around 5.1% of naive CD4 clonotypes.

Naive CD8 cells comprised CD45RO-negative, CCR7-positively selected cells, excluding terminally differentiated effector memory CD45RA+ cells. Sequenced input: naive CD8+ T cells from PBMCs. The sequence was collected from a man between 18 and 35 years old in good health. Some clones in this sample may be carry-over from other donors' samples. The chain has TRBV5-5 and TRBJ1-4, with 9 nucleotides matching TRBD1. CDR3 nucleotides: TGTGCCAGCAGCTTGCACTCCGGGACAGGGAGTGAAAAACTGTTTTTT. It yields the protein CASSLHSGTGSEKLFF.